This T cell receptor beta chain emerged from a study of CD8+CD57+ T cells in acquired aplastic anemia. The germline V gene encodes CDR1 ENHRY and CDR2 SYGVKD. The CDR3 sequence is 13 residues long. Comments on this clonotype: A read error may account for a junction end that differs from germline.

For CDR3 and TCR beta VDJ profiling, genomic DNA was the template used. TCRdb fed the reads into MiXCR, producing one record per CDR3 protein. The table has about 180,000 distinct CDR3 sequences, around 50% seen once. Patients selected for sequencing had displayed CD8+CD57+ cell expansion by flow cytometry. The chain combines TRBV10-3 with TRBJ2-5; the D gene could be TRBD1 or TRBD2 (5 bases each). Sequencing used sorted CD4+, CD8+, or CD8+CD57+ T cells (not recorded which) from PBMCs. The receptor comes from a human donor with aplastic anemia. The CDR3 DNA is TGTGCCAGCAGTGGGGGACGGGAAGAGACCCAGTACTTC. As protein: CASSGGREETQYF.